Included here is one T cell receptor beta chain sequence, with context. Its specificity is unknown. The data were taken from a study of vaccination effects on CD4 cells after COVID-19. Study at large: Participants were given two doses of BNT162b2 or mRNA-1273 vaccine.

Trimming at V came to 8 bases and at J to 7 bases, leaving 9 bases not matched to a gene. Germline loops: CDR1 SQVTM, CDR2 ANQGSEA. This CDR3 has 13 residues. Data came from immunoSEQ multiplex PCR; TCRdb stores just in-frame clones and leaves some out. The sample includes roughly 63,000 clones, about four fifths of them seen just once. Before sequencing, viral peptide pools were used by the ViraFEST assay to expand antigen-specific CD4+ T cells. Upon completion of 10 to 11 days in culture, CD4+ T cells were isolated. Nobody among the vaccine recipients had prior SARS-CoV-2 infection (nucleocapsid antibodies were negative). Cultures got half-medium changes with IL-2 on days 3 and 7. Study results and caveats: At late timepoints after vaccination, vaccine- and infection-induced clones shrank markedly.

This receptor was obtained from a human donor who received a COVID-19 vaccine. This specimen was CD4+ T cells from PBMCs cultured with SARS-CoV-2 spike peptides, taken before COVID-19 vaccination. J is TRBJ2-1 and V is TRBV29-1; 9 bases align to TRBD1. The CDR3: CSSRQGEWNEQFF. The CDR3 DNA reads as TGCAGCTCCAGACAGGGGGAGTGGAATGAGCAGTTCTTC.